Sequencing of this T cell receptor (beta chain) was carried out in a study of blood T cell repertoires in COVID-19. CDR1 and CDR2 (germline): DFQATT, SNEGSKA (reference sequence). The CDR3 has 11 amino acids. Some clones are missing from TCRdb's copy, which holds only in-frame ones; the method was immunoSEQ multiplex PCR. The table shows fewer than 300,000 clones, with more than 80% occurring only once. Sequencing was done on a sample of PBMCs or T cells enriched from blood (not recorded which). V and J are TRBV20-1 and TRBJ2-7; D gene uncertain. The clonotype comes from a woman younger than 45 who had recovered from COVID-19. The CDR3 here is CRASPGGEQYF. The CDR3 coding sequence is TGCAGAGCCTCCCCGGGTGGAGAGCAGTACTTC.